Sequencing of this T cell receptor beta chain was carried out in a study of follicular helper T cells after annual influenza vaccination. Overall study context: After each seasonal flu vaccination, blood came on days 0, 7 and 28. Across the 2013-2014, 2014-2015 and 2015-2016 vaccination seasons, some subjects were resampled.

TCRB was sequenced at Survey level resolution. The protocol was immunoSEQ multiplex PCR, while the TCRdb copy is restricted to in-frame clones and leaves out a portion. The sample includes around 25,000 clones, roughly 80% seen only once; the top ten take 1% to 1.5%. The germline CDR1 and CDR2 sequences are GTSNPN and SVGIG (reference sequence). Between the trimmed V and J ends, which lost 2 bases and 7 bases, there was a span of 6 bases. The CDR3 extends over 10 amino acids. Time point: 2014-2015 season, pre-vaccination. Adults received seasonal inactivated influenza vaccine, with sorted blood CD4 subsets sequenced before and after.

The specimen comprised CXCR5+ CD38- circulating T follicular helper cells from blood, sampled on the day of influenza vaccination. Sample subset: circulating Tfh, non-naive CD4+CXCR5+PD-1+ (ICOS+CD38+ or ICOS-CD38-). J is TRBJ2-7 and V is TRBV30; D call uncertain. The TCR comes from an adult who received the influenza vaccine. CDR3: CAWSLQEQYF. CDR3 in DNA: TGTGCCTGGAGTCTACAGGAGCAGTACTTC.